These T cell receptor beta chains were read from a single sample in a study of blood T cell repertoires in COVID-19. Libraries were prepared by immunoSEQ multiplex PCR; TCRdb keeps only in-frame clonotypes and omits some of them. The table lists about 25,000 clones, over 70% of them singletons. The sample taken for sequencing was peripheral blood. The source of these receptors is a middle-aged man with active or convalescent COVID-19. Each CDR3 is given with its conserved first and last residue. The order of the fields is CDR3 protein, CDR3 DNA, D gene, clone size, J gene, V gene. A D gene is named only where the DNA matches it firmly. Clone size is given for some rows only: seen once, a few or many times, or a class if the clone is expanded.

cdr3_aa: CASRPSQASTDTQYF
cdr3_nt: TGTGCCAGCAGACCGAGTCAGGCTAGCACAGATACGCAGTATTTT
d_call: -
clone_size: -
j_call: TRBJ2-3
v_call: TRBV5-4

cdr3_aa: CASTEGAGGGYGYTF
cdr3_nt: TGTGCCAGCACAGAGGGTGCAGGGGGCGGCTATGGCTACACCTTC
d_call: TRBD1
clone_size: -
j_call: TRBJ1-2
v_call: TRBV5-4

cdr3_aa: CASSLGASRGLLIATNEKLFF
cdr3_nt: TGCGCCAGCAGCTTGGGGGCCTCTAGGGGGCTACTCATAGCAACTAATGAAAAACTGTTTTTT
d_call: TRBD1
clone_size: -
j_call: TRBJ1-4
v_call: TRBV5-1

cdr3_aa: CASSLDLRGSQETQYF
cdr3_nt: TGTGCCAGCAGCTTAGATCTGAGGGGGTCACAAGAGACCCAGTACTTC
d_call: -
clone_size: -
j_call: TRBJ2-5
v_call: TRBV11-2

cdr3_aa: CATSDSGRTSVNEQFF
cdr3_nt: TGTGCCACCAGTGATTCAGGCAGGACTAGCGTCAATGAGCAGTTCTTC
d_call: TRBD2
clone_size: -
j_call: TRBJ2-1
v_call: TRBV24-1

cdr3_aa: CASGSTGQGIAGQFF
cdr3_nt: TGTGCTAGTGGGTCAACGGGACAGGGAATCGCAGGGCAGTTCTTC
d_call: TRBD1
clone_size: -
j_call: TRBJ2-1
v_call: TRBV12-5

cdr3_aa: CASSLEGTSRYEQYF
cdr3_nt: TGTGCCAGCAGCTTGGAAGGGACTAGCAGATACGAGCAGTACTTC
d_call: TRBD2
clone_size: -
j_call: TRBJ2-7
v_call: TRBV5-4

cdr3_aa: CATLDRGGYGYTF
cdr3_nt: TGTGCCACCCTAGACAGGGGAGGCTATGGCTACACCTTC
d_call: TRBD1
clone_size: -
j_call: TRBJ1-2
v_call: TRBV2

cdr3_aa: CASSQVVRTYNEQFF
cdr3_nt: TGTGCCAGCAGCCAAGTGGTCAGAACCTACAATGAGCAGTTCTTC
d_call: -
clone_size: once
j_call: TRBJ2-1
v_call: TRBV3-1/TRBV3-2

cdr3_aa: CASSSSRYEQYF
cdr3_nt: TGTGCCAGCAGCTCCTCCCGGTACGAGCAGTACTTC
d_call: -
clone_size: medium-sized
j_call: TRBJ2-7
v_call: TRBV7-9

cdr3_aa: CASRSSGGAGQSTDTQYF
cdr3_nt: TGTGCCAGCAGGTCTAGCGGGGGGGCAGGTCAGTCGACAGATACGCAGTATTTT
d_call: TRBD2
clone_size: -
j_call: TRBJ2-3
v_call: TRBV28

cdr3_aa: CASSLYPSGLTYNEQFF
cdr3_nt: TGTGCCAGCAGCTTATACCCTAGCGGACTAACCTACAATGAGCAGTTCTTC
d_call: TRBD2
clone_size: -
j_call: TRBJ2-1
v_call: TRBV7-3

cdr3_aa: CASSARLAGGPGYNEQFF
cdr3_nt: TGTGCCAGCAGTGCCAGACTAGCGGGGGGGCCAGGTTACAATGAGCAGTTCTTC
d_call: TRBD2
clone_size: -
j_call: TRBJ2-1
v_call: TRBV28

cdr3_aa: CASSPPGLRAETQYF
cdr3_nt: TGTGCCAGCAGCCCGCCGGGACTCAGGGCGGAGACCCAGTACTTC
d_call: -
clone_size: -
j_call: TRBJ2-5
v_call: TRBV27

cdr3_aa: CASSKPGQLYEQYF
cdr3_nt: TGTGCCAGTAGTAAACCGGGACAGCTCTACGAGCAGTACTTC
d_call: TRBD1
clone_size: few
j_call: TRBJ2-7
v_call: TRBV19

cdr3_aa: CASSPSGGGINEQFF
cdr3_nt: TGTGCCAGCAGCCCGAGCGGCGGGGGGATCAATGAGCAGTTCTTC
d_call: TRBD2
clone_size: -
j_call: TRBJ2-1
v_call: TRBV5-4

cdr3_aa: CASSWTSGAYEQYF
cdr3_nt: TGTGCCAGCAGCTGGACTAGTGGGGCCTACGAGCAGTACTTC
d_call: TRBD2
clone_size: -
j_call: TRBJ2-7
v_call: TRBV5-4

cdr3_aa: CSVRGDRVNTEAFF
cdr3_nt: TGCAGCGTTCGGGGGGACAGGGTGAACACTGAAGCTTTCTTT
d_call: TRBD1
clone_size: -
j_call: TRBJ1-1
v_call: TRBV29-1

cdr3_aa: CASSPGTGGLYEQFF
cdr3_nt: TGTGCCAGCAGCCCCGGGACAGGGGGTTTATATGAGCAGTTCTTC
d_call: TRBD1
clone_size: -
j_call: TRBJ2-1
v_call: TRBV7-6

cdr3_aa: CASSSTGDYEQYF
cdr3_nt: TGTGCCAGCAGCTCGACAGGGGACTACGAGCAGTACTTC
d_call: TRBD1
clone_size: -
j_call: TRBJ2-7
v_call: TRBV5-6

cdr3_aa: CASSQREVEKLFF
cdr3_nt: TGTGCCAGCAGTCAGCGGGAGGTTGAAAAACTGTTTTTT
d_call: -
clone_size: -
j_call: TRBJ1-4
v_call: TRBV6-5

cdr3_aa: CASSPPGQHNTGELFF
cdr3_nt: TGTGCCAGCTCACCACCTGGGCAGCATAACACCGGGGAGCTGTTTTTT
d_call: -
clone_size: -
j_call: TRBJ2-2
v_call: TRBV18

cdr3_aa: CASSQVTYEQYF
cdr3_nt: TGTGCCAGCAGCCAAGTCACCTACGAGCAGTACTTC
d_call: -
clone_size: -
j_call: TRBJ2-7
v_call: TRBV3-1/TRBV3-2

cdr3_aa: CASSLPHGEIGQPQHF
cdr3_nt: TGTGCCAGCAGTTTACCCCACGGAGAGATTGGACAGCCCCAGCATTTT
d_call: -
clone_size: -
j_call: TRBJ1-5
v_call: TRBV28

cdr3_aa: CASGLNSPLYEQFF
cdr3_nt: TGTGCTAGTGGTTTGAATTCCCCTCTATATGAGCAGTTCTTC
d_call: -
clone_size: -
j_call: TRBJ2-1
v_call: TRBV12-5

cdr3_aa: CASSEDMSSGNTIYF
cdr3_nt: TGTGCCAGCAGTGAGGACATGAGCTCTGGAAACACCATATATTTT
d_call: -
clone_size: -
j_call: TRBJ1-3
v_call: TRBV2

cdr3_aa: CASSLGDSSGNTIYF
cdr3_nt: TGCGCCAGCAGCTTGGGGGACAGCTCTGGAAACACCATATATTTT
d_call: TRBD1
clone_size: -
j_call: TRBJ1-3
v_call: TRBV5-1

cdr3_aa: CASRQDATNEKLFF
cdr3_nt: TGTGCCAGCAGGCAGGATGCAACTAATGAAAAACTGTTTTTT
d_call: -
clone_size: -
j_call: TRBJ1-4
v_call: TRBV6-5

cdr3_aa: CASSQGKLAGNTGELFF
cdr3_nt: TGTGCCAGCAGCCAAGGGAAACTAGCGGGAAACACCGGGGAGCTGTTTTTT
d_call: TRBD2
clone_size: -
j_call: TRBJ2-2
v_call: TRBV14

cdr3_aa: CASSQDHANYGYTF
cdr3_nt: TGCGCCAGCAGCCAAGATCATGCTAACTATGGCTACACCTTC
d_call: -
clone_size: -
j_call: TRBJ1-2
v_call: TRBV4-1

cdr3_aa: CASSLQPHSGNTIYF
cdr3_nt: TGTGCCAGCAGCTTACAGCCCCACTCGGGAAACACCATATATTTT
d_call: -
clone_size: -
j_call: TRBJ1-3
v_call: TRBV5-6

cdr3_aa: CASRGGLHQPQHF
cdr3_nt: TGTGCCAGCAGGGGGGGACTGCATCAGCCCCAGCATTTT
d_call: -
clone_size: -
j_call: TRBJ1-5
v_call: TRBV6-5

cdr3_aa: CASSSPGFYEQYF
cdr3_nt: TGTGCCAGCAGCTCCCCCGGGTTCTACGAGCAGTACTTC
d_call: -
clone_size: -
j_call: TRBJ2-7
v_call: TRBV11-2

cdr3_aa: CASSLVGLRSGNTIYF
cdr3_nt: TGTGCCAGCAGCTTAGTTGGACTTCGTTCTGGAAACACCATATATTTT
d_call: -
clone_size: -
j_call: TRBJ1-3
v_call: TRBV7-9

cdr3_aa: CASSSTGQPRGETQYF
cdr3_nt: TGTGCCAGCAGCTCTACGGGACAGCCGAGAGGGGAGACCCAGTACTTC
d_call: TRBD1
clone_size: -
j_call: TRBJ2-5
v_call: TRBV7-3

cdr3_aa: CASSQPGLGSEQYF
cdr3_nt: TGTGCCAGCAGCCAGCCGGGGTTGGGGAGTGAGCAGTACTTC
d_call: -
clone_size: -
j_call: TRBJ2-7
v_call: TRBV3-1/TRBV3-2

cdr3_aa: CASSLGTRNTEAFF
cdr3_nt: TGCGCCAGCAGCTTGGGCACTCGGAACACTGAAGCTTTCTTT
d_call: -
clone_size: -
j_call: TRBJ1-1
v_call: TRBV5-1

cdr3_aa: CSVRAGVTDTQYF
cdr3_nt: TGCAGCGTTAGAGCGGGAGTCACAGATACGCAGTATTTT
d_call: TRBD2
clone_size: once
j_call: TRBJ2-3
v_call: TRBV29-1

cdr3_aa: CASSSMTSAQFF
cdr3_nt: TGTGCCAGCAGCTCAATGACTAGCGCGCAGTTCTTC
d_call: TRBD2
clone_size: -
j_call: TRBJ2-1
v_call: TRBV5-4

cdr3_aa: CASDNSFGYGYTF
cdr3_nt: TGTGCCAGCGACAATTCCTTCGGCTATGGCTACACCTTC
d_call: -
clone_size: once
j_call: TRBJ1-2
v_call: TRBV28

cdr3_aa: CASSEGLGEVAFF
cdr3_nt: TGCGCCAGCAGTGAGGGTTTGGGTGAGGTAGCTTTCTTT
d_call: -
clone_size: -
j_call: TRBJ1-1
v_call: TRBV10-1

cdr3_aa: CASSLRTDGGQFF
cdr3_nt: TGTGCCAGCAGTTTAAGGACCGACGGGGGGCAGTTCTTC
d_call: -
clone_size: -
j_call: TRBJ2-1
v_call: TRBV27

cdr3_aa: CASSSWEVRDGMTDEQLF
cdr3_nt: TGTGCCAGCAGCTCCTGGGAGGTCCGGGACGGAATGACCGATGAGCAGCTCTTC
d_call: -
clone_size: -
j_call: TRBJ2-1
v_call: TRBV11-2

cdr3_aa: CASSLGLTGGYTF
cdr3_nt: TGTGCCAGCAGCCTGGGGTTAACGGGGGGCTACACCTTC
d_call: -
clone_size: few
j_call: TRBJ1-2
v_call: TRBV11-2

cdr3_aa: CASSWVRLAGFTGELFF
cdr3_nt: TGTGCCAGCAGCTGGGTTCGACTAGCGGGATTCACCGGGGAGCTGTTTTTT
d_call: TRBD2
clone_size: once
j_call: TRBJ2-2
v_call: TRBV5-5

cdr3_aa: CASSATLGTFYNEQFF
cdr3_nt: TGTGCCAGCAGCGCTACTCTAGGGACTTTCTACAATGAGCAGTTCTTC
d_call: -
clone_size: few
j_call: TRBJ2-1
v_call: TRBV11-2